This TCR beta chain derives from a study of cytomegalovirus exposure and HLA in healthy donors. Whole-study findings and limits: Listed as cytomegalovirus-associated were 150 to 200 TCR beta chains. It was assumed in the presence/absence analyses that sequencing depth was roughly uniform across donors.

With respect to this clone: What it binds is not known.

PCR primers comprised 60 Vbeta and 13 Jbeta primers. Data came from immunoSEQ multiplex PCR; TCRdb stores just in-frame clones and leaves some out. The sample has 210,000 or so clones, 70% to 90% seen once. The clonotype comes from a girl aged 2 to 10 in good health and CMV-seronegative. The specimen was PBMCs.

The CDR3 DNA follows: TGTGCCAGCAGTGACAGGGAGGGTTCGGAGACCCAGTACTTC. This codes for CASSDREGSETQYF. The chain carries TRBV6-4 and TRBJ2-5, with 7 bases matching TRBD2. Germline CDR1 MRHNA, CDR2 SNTAGT. This CDR3 has 14 residues. Unmatched junction bases numbered 5, after V lost 2 bases and J lost 5 bases.